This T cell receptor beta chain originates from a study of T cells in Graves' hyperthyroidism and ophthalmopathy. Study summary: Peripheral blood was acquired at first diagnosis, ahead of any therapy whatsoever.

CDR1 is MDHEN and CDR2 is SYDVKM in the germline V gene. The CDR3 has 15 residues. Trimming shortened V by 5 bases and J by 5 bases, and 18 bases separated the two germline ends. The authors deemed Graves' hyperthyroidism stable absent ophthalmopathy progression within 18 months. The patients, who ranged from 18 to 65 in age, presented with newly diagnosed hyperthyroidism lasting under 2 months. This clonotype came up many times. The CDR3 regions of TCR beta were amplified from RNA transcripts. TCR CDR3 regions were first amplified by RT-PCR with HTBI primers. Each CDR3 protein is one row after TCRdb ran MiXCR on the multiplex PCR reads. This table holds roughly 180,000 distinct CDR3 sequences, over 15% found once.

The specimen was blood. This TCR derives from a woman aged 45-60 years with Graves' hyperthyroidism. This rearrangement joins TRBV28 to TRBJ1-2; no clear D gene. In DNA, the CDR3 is TGTGCCAGCAGTCGTCCTTTCCTTGAGTGGTATGGCTACACCTTC. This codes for CASSRPFLEWYGYTF.